This TCR beta chain derives from a study of shared clonotypes between healthy human individuals. Findings and caveats of the study: Genetic and exposure-history diversity was limited by the small donor number. Naive CD4 clonotype sharing across a few donors was around 5%. The study generally estimated greater richness for naive than memory subsets.

CDR1 is SGHNT and CDR2 is YYREEE in the germline V gene (reference sequence). CDR3 length: 14 residues. Trimming pared 2 bases from V and 2 bases from J, leaving 10 bases between. A word on this clone: Its antigen is not identified.

As originally analysed: Filtering differed because ImmunoSEQ produced junction-only sequences that carried no quality scores. Profiling relied on immunoSEQ multiplex PCR, and the TCRdb table lists in-frame clones only, not all of them. The V and J calls and clone size were taken over from that table, and D and trimming were inferred from the DNA. The data show some 2,400,000 clones, about 94% seen once. The sequence was obtained from a man between 18 and 35 years old in good health. This chain links TRBV5-4 with TRBJ2-5; TRBD1 or TRBD2 may be the D gene (5 bases each). The source material was naive CD4+ T cells sorted from blood. Subset defined: CD45RA+ positively selected. CDR3 protein: CASSLGTQQETQYF. The CDR3 region has the DNA TGTGCCAGCAGCTTAGGGACCCAGCAAGAGACCCAGTACTTC.